Shown below are 31 T cell receptor beta chains from a single sample sequenced in a study of T cell responses to AZD1222 COVID-19 vaccine. The repertoire was sequenced with immunoSEQ multiplex PCR; TCRdb's copy has only in-frame clones and lacks some. Of roughly 120,000 clones listed, roughly 90% are singletons. The source material was peripheral blood, sampled on day 0 of AZD1222 vaccination. The receptors come from an adult in good health.

This chain connects TRBV21-1 to TRBJ1-2. TRBV21-1 is a pseudogene locus. The CDR3 loop spans 16 amino acids. CDR3 protein: CASSMESSRSCSGYTF. The DNA for the CDR3 is TGTGCCAGCAGCATGGAGAGCTCGCGTTCTTGCTCCGGCTACACCTTC.

The rearrangement links TRBV11-3 to TRBJ2-3, with 10 bases fitting TRBD2. The germline CDR1 and CDR2 sequences are SGHNT and YENEEA. V was pared by 4 bases and J by 3 bases, with 7 bases of the junction left unmatched. The CDR3 has 16 residues. CDR3: CASSSQSGRATDTQYF. As DNA, the CDR3 is TGTGCCAGCAGCTCCCAAAGCGGGAGGGCAACAGATACGCAGTATTTT.

This chain connects TRBV6-2 or TRBV6-3 to TRBJ1-1, with D uncertain. The CDR3 length is 15 residues. Germline assignment: CDR1 MNHEY and CDR2 SVGEGT. V lost 2 bases and J 4 bases, leaving 14 bases between the germline ends. CDR3: CASSYGQVGRTEAFF. The CDR3 nucleotides read TGTGCCAGCAGTTACGGGCAAGTGGGCCGCACTGAAGCTTTCTTT.

The V and J genes are TRBV6-5 and TRBJ1-6, with D unresolved. The CDR3 covers 15 residues. The V gene's germline CDR1 is MNHEY and CDR2 SVGAGI. Trimming took 4 bases from V and 10 from J, leaving 17 bases between them. CDR3: CASSFSLTLTSPLHF. CDR3 in DNA: TGTGCCAGCAGTTTTTCGTTAACCCTCACGTCACCCCTCCACTTT.

The J gene is TRBJ2-7, the V gene TRBV3-1 (or the pseudogene TRBV3-2); D call uncertain. V lost 4 bases, J lost 4 bases, and 11 bases lay in between. Germline CDR1 LGHDT, CDR2 YNNKEL (reference sequence). The CDR3 totals 13 residues. CDR3 nucleotides: TGTGCCAGCAGCCTGACCCTCAGGTACGAGCAGTACTTC. This gives the protein CASSLTLRYEQYF.

This clone was detected only a few times. The chain joins TRBV3-1 (or the pseudogene TRBV3-2) to TRBJ1-1; 8 positions match TRBD1. The CDR3 is 14 residues long. Germline CDR1 and CDR2: LGHDT and YNNKEL (reference sequence). The trim removed 4 bases at V and 1 base at J, leaving 2 bases unmatched. The CDR3 DNA reads as TGTGCCAGCAGCCCGACAGGGGCGAACACTGAAGCTTTCTTT. Translation gives CASSPTGANTEAFF.

This clone was observed once. This chain connects TRBV3-1 (or the pseudogene TRBV3-2) to TRBJ2-1; D is unclear. CDR1 and CDR2 from the germline V gene are LGHDT and YNNKEL (reference sequence). Trimming took off 4 bases at V and 0 bases at J, with 13 bases between the two ends. There are 16 residues in the CDR3. The CDR3 protein is CASSPSTRSSYNEQFF. CDR3 bases: TGTGCCAGCAGCCCCTCCACCCGCAGCTCCTACAATGAGCAGTTCTTC.

The V gene is TRBV28, the J gene TRBJ2-6; D not resolved. CDR1 and CDR2 from the germline V gene are MDHEN and SYDVKM. Trimming left V 3 bases short and J 0 bases short, with 9 bases between. The CDR3 is 16 amino acids. For the CDR3, the DNA is TGTGCCAGCAGTTTGTTTTCTAGCTCTGGGGCCAACGTCCTGACTTTC. Residues: CASSLFSSSGANVLTF.

The chain links TRBV4-1 to TRBJ2-1; 10 nucleotides agree with TRBD2. The trim removed 0 bases at V and 8 bases at J, leaving 13 bases unmatched. The germline V gene has CDR1 MGHRA and CDR2 YSYEKL. The CDR3 length is 18 residues. CDR3 sequence (DNA): TGCGCCAGCAGCCAAGATGCTAGCGGGAGTTATGTTCTTTATGAGCAGTTCTTC. It specifies CASSQDASGSYVLYEQFF.

This clone has more than one count but fewer than ten. V usage is TRBV7-8 and J usage is TRBJ1-5; 8 nucleotides align to TRBD1. V was clipped by 1 base and J by 5 bases; unmatched bases: 4. Germline CDR1 SGHVS, CDR2 FQNEAQ. This CDR3 has 15 residues. This chain's CDR3 is CASSLEGTGDQPQHF. DNA of the CDR3: TGTGCCAGCAGCTTAGAGGGGACAGGAGATCAGCCCCAGCATTTT.

V and J are TRBV5-1 and TRBJ2-3; no clear D. V lost 4 bases and J lost 1, with 7 bases in between. The germline CDR1 and CDR2 sequences are SGHRS and YFSETQ. This CDR3 is built from 13 residues. The CDR3, as DNA: TGCGCCAGCAGCCGTGGGGGCACAGATACGCAGTATTTT. It translates to CASSRGGTDTQYF.

The chain uses TRBV5-4 and TRBJ1-2; perhaps TRBD1 as D (6 bases). V lost 0 bases, J lost 1 base, and 10 bases lay in between. CDR1 and CDR2 (germline): SGHNT, YYREEE (reference sequence). The CDR3 covers 15 residues. CDR3 sequence reads: CASSLAQQGNYGYTF. DNA for the CDR3: TGTGCCAGCAGCTTGGCCCAACAGGGTAACTATGGCTACACCTTC. Full variable domain (rest looked up from reference TRBV5-4 and TRBJ1-2): ETGVTQSPTHLIKTRGQQVTLRCSSQSGHNTVSWYQQALGQGPQFIFQYYREEENGRGNFPPRFSGLQFPNYSSELNVNALELDDSALYLCASSLAQQGNYGYTFGSGTRLTVV.

The chain links TRBV5-1 to TRBJ1-3, with D hard to call. The CDR3 has 15 residues. V lost 6 bases to trimming and J lost 0 bases, with 13 bases between them. CDR1 SGHRS and CDR2 YFSETQ come from the germline V gene. CDR3 loop: CASTDTTVSGNTIYF. In DNA form, the CDR3 reads TGCGCCAGCACCGACACGACGGTCTCTGGAAACACCATATATTTT.

The rearrangement links TRBV3-1 (or the pseudogene TRBV3-2) to TRBJ1-1; weak D call: TRBD1 (6 bases). CDR3 size: 14 residues. Trimming stripped 6 bases from V and 4 bases from J, with 15 bases between. Germline CDR1 and CDR2: LGHDT and YNNKEL (reference sequence). CDR3 DNA sequence: TGTGCCAGCAGGGGCCGGGAGGGGGGCACTGAAGCTTTCTTT. Its translation is CASRGREGGTEAFF.

This clone was found once. This chain connects TRBV28 to TRBJ2-1, with 10 bases aligning to TRBD2. The CDR3 is made up of 16 amino acids. Germline V gives CDR1 MDHEN, CDR2 SYDVKM. The ends lost 5 bases at V and 7 bases at J; junction bases unmatched: 11. For the CDR3, the DNA is TGTGCCAGCAGTACACAAAGCGGGAGGGCCAGGAATGAGCAGTTCTTC. Protein product: CASSTQSGRARNEQFF.

The genes are TRBV6-5 and TRBJ2-2; 7 bases align to TRBD2. This CDR3 comprises 15 residues. Germline values: CDR1 MNHEY, CDR2 SVGAGI. J gave up 4 bases and V 6 bases, and 8 bases lay outside the gene matches. The CDR3 bases are TGTGCCAGCAGCCCGTGGACTAGAACCACCGGGGAGCTGTTTTTT. This codes for CASSPWTRTTGELFF.

V usage is TRBV6-6 and J usage is TRBJ1-4, with D perhaps TRBD1 (6 bases). CDR1 MNHNY and CDR2 SVGAGI come from the germline V gene (reference sequence). Trimming took 7 bases from V and 5 from J, leaving 14 bases between them. The CDR3 spans 14 residues. CDR3 DNA: TGTGCCAGCAAACCCGGGACACGAAATGAAAAACTGTTTTTT. Protein sequence: CASKPGTRNEKLFF.

The chain employs TRBV29-1 and TRBJ2-7, with 7 nucleotides matching TRBD1. The CDR3 loop spans 15 amino acids. Germline trimming cut 0 bases from V and 7 bases from J; bases unmatched to any gene: 12. CDR1 and CDR2 (germline): SQVTM, ANQGSEA. The CDR3 sequence: CSVEDLAGGSGEQYF. The CDR3 bases are TGCAGCGTTGAAGACCTGGCAGGGGGTTCGGGAGAGCAGTACTTC.

The chain couples TRBV7-2 to TRBJ2-3; 13 nucleotides match TRBD2. Trimming cost V 3 bases and J 4 bases; bases outside gene matches: 4. There are 16 residues in the CDR3. The germline V gene has CDR1 SGHTA and CDR2 FQGNSA. DNA of the CDR3: TGTGCCAGCAGCTTTCGACTAGCGGGGGGTGCAGATACGCAGTATTTT. It codes for CASSFRLAGGADTQYF. The variable domain in full, completed from reference TRBV7-2 and TRBJ2-3, reads GAGVSQSPSNKVTEKGKDVELRCDPISGHTALYWYRQSLGQGLEFLIYFQGNSAPDKSGLPSDRFSAERTGGSVSTLTIQRTQQEDSAVYLCASSFRLAGGADTQYFGPGTRLTVL.

The chain couples TRBV7-2 to TRBJ2-7, with D unresolved. The germline CDR1 and CDR2 sequences are SGHTA and FQGNSA. The CDR3 loop spans 12 amino acids. Trimming stripped 8 bases from V and 4 bases from J, with 12 bases between. CDR3 sequence reads: CASSSNQYEQYF. CDR3 sequence (DNA): TGTGCCAGCTCCTCAAATCAATACGAGCAGTACTTC.

The CDR3 loop reads CASSFRGTEAFF. The CDR3 nucleotides read TGTGCCAGTAGTTTCCGGGGTACTGAAGCTTTCTTT. This chain connects TRBV19 to TRBJ1-1; D gene uncertain. V lost 5 bases, J lost 5 bases, and 9 bases lay in between. The CDR3 spans 12 residues. CDR1 and CDR2 from the germline V gene are LNHDA and SQIVND (reference sequence).

This clone was seen a few times. This chain connects TRBV6-5 to TRBJ1-6; 8 nucleotides align to TRBD1. From germline, CDR1 is MNHEY and CDR2 SVGAGI. Losses at the gene ends were 7 bases for V and 5 bases for J; bases not matched to a gene: 1. The CDR3 totals 13 residues. The CDR3 DNA reads as TGTGCCAGCAACAGGGGGGATAATTCACCCCTCCACTTT. Translated, it gives CASNRGDNSPLHF.

V gene TRBV3-1 (or the pseudogene TRBV3-2) combines with J gene TRBJ1-2; D possibly corresponds to TRBD1 (6 bases). Trimming left V 4 bases short and J 1 base short, with 16 bases between. CDR3 length: 16 residues. In germline, CDR1 is LGHDT, CDR2 YNNKEL (reference sequence). The CDR3 DNA reads TGTGCCAGCAGCCTCGTGAGGACAGCTCGTAACTATGGCTACACCTTC. Translated: CASSLVRTARNYGYTF.

The CDR3: CASSQANSFATNEKLFF. DNA for the CDR3: TGCGCCAGCAGCCAAGCCAACTCATTCGCAACTAATGAAAAACTGTTTTTT. The chain joins TRBV4-1 to TRBJ1-4; D remains unclear. The CDR3 length is 17 residues. The V gene lost 1 base and the J gene lost 0 bases, with 12 bases spanning the gap. Germline V gene lookup returns CDR1 MGHRA and CDR2 YSYEKL.

The CDR3 sequence is CASSPPGHYGYTF. CDR3 nucleotide sequence: TGTGCCAGCAGTCCCCCCGGTCACTATGGCTACACCTTC. The chain couples TRBV28 to TRBJ1-2; D remains ambiguous. The ends were cut back, 5 bases at V and 3 bases at J, with 10 bases in the middle. Germline assignment: CDR1 MDHEN and CDR2 SYDVKM. The CDR3 spans 13 residues.

This chain connects TRBV7-9 to TRBJ1-3; 10 bases are a match to TRBD1. CDR3 length equals 16 residues. V lost 5 bases and J lost 1; bases outside the gene matches: 5. Germline loops: CDR1 SEHNR, CDR2 FQNEAQ (reference sequence). The CDR3 DNA sequence: TGTGCCAGCAGCGTGACAGGGGGCGGTTCTGGAAACACCATATATTTT. Protein sequence: CASSVTGGGSGNTIYF.

The CDR3 is CASSHSQGNNSPLHF. Here the CDR3 DNA reads TGTGCCAGCAGCCACTCACAGGGGAATAATTCACCCCTCCACTTT. The chain recombines TRBV3-1 (or the pseudogene TRBV3-2) with TRBJ1-6, with 7 bases identical to TRBD1. The CDR3 length is 15 residues. Trimming removed 3 bases from V and 5 bases from J; junction bases left unmatched: 4. The germline V gene has CDR1 LGHDT and CDR2 YNNKEL (reference sequence).

The V call is TRBV27, the J call TRBJ1-1; 10 nucleotides agree with TRBD1. V lost 3 bases and J lost 5; bases outside the gene matches: 6. This CDR3 region has 15 residues. Germline values: CDR1 MNHEY, CDR2 SMNVEV (reference sequence). The DNA of the CDR3 is TGTGCCAGCAGTTTTTCCCGGACAGGGGGTACTGAAGCTTTCTTT. Its protein is CASSFSRTGGTEAFF.

This clone was found a few times. V gene TRBV10-3 combines with J gene TRBJ1-3, with TRBD1 matching over 9 bases. Germline V gene lookup returns CDR1 ENHRY and CDR2 SYGVKD. J was trimmed by 4 bases and V by 4 bases; bases with no gene match: 2. This CDR3 region has 14 residues. CDR3 sequence: CAISGDRDGNTIYF. CDR3 sequence (DNA): TGTGCCATCAGTGGGGACAGGGACGGAAACACCATATATTTT.

The chain carries TRBV28 and TRBJ2-1; D possibly corresponds to TRBD1 (6 bases). The V gene's germline CDR1 is MDHEN and CDR2 SYDVKM. V lost 4 bases and J lost 10, with 11 bases in between. The CDR3 totals 12 residues. The CDR3 loop is CASSSSGEEQFF. The DNA of the CDR3 is TGTGCCAGCAGTTCCTCAGGGGAGGAGCAGTTCTTC.

The genes are TRBV5-4 and TRBJ2-5; the D gene is possibly TRBD2 (5 bases). This CDR3 is built from 14 residues. Trimming removed 4 bases at V and 3 bases at J, with 13 bases between. Germline V gene data show CDR1 as SGHNT and CDR2 as YYREEE (reference sequence). CDR3 nucleotides: TGTGCCAGCAGCGCTTGGTCCGGGGAAGAGACCCAGTACTTC. Protein product: CASSAWSGEETQYF.